These 19 T cell receptor beta chains were sequenced from one sample in a study of blood T cell repertoires in COVID-19. Sequencing used immunoSEQ multiplex PCR; TCRdb keeps in-frame clones, though not all of them. The sample carries 30,000 to 40,000 clones, 85% recorded once. The material sequenced was peripheral blood. The source is a middle-aged man with active COVID-19.

The V and J genes are TRBV6-5 and TRBJ2-5, with 7 bases fitting TRBD2. J was trimmed by 11 bases and V by 6 bases; bases with no gene match: 12. Germline values: CDR1 MNHEY, CDR2 SVGAGI. This CDR3 comprises 13 residues. Written as DNA, the CDR3 is TGTGCCAGCAGATCCCCCGGGGCGGGGGAGCAGTACTTC. The encoded protein is CASRSPGAGEQYF.

V usage is TRBV7-2 and J usage is TRBJ2-1; 9 bases line up with TRBD1. The J segment lost 2 bases and the V segment lost 5 bases, leaving 7 bases of the junction unmatched. The CDR3 is 16 residues long. In germline, CDR1 is SGHTA, CDR2 FQGNSA. CDR3 protein: CASSGRDRAAYNEQFF. As DNA, the CDR3 is TGTGCCAGCAGCGGGAGGGACAGGGCTGCCTACAATGAGCAGTTCTTC.

This chain uses TRBV19 with TRBJ1-5; possibly TRBD1 for D (5 bases). Germline V CDR1 and CDR2: LNHDA, SQIVND (reference sequence). Deletions cut 4 bases from V and 0 bases from J, with 10 bases between. The CDR3 consists of 15 residues. The CDR3 DNA reads TGTGCCAGTAGTAGGGGGGGATATAGCAATCAGCCCCAGCATTTT. Protein product: CASSRGGYSNQPQHF.

V and J are TRBV7-8 and TRBJ2-1; 14 nucleotides agree with TRBD2. Per germline, CDR1 SGHVS and CDR2 FQNEAQ. J was trimmed by 3 bases and V by 1 base; bases with no gene match: 2. The CDR3 contains 17 residues. In DNA, the CDR3 is TGTGCCAGCAGCTTAGGGACTAGCGGGGGGTTCTACAATGAGCAGTTCTTC. It is translated as CASSLGTSGGFYNEQFF.

The genes are TRBV28 and TRBJ1-1, with unresolved D. CDR1 is MDHEN, CDR2 SYDVKM, per germline. The V end lost 2 bases, the J end lost 11 bases, and 9 bases lay between the germline ends. The length of the CDR3 is 11 residues. CDR3 sequence (DNA): TGTGCCAGCAGTTTAGAGGGTGAGGCTTTCTTT. Amino acid sequence: CASSLEGEAFF. Complete variable domain (other parts from reference TRBV28 and TRBJ1-1): DVKVTQSSRYLVKRTGEKVFLECVQDMDHENMFWYRQDPGLGLRLIYFSYDVKMKEKGDIPEGYSVSREKKERFSLILESASTNQTSMYLCASSLEGEAFFGQGTRLTVV.

The chain employs TRBV7-2 and TRBJ2-7, with TRBD2 matching 8 bases. CDR3 length: 15 residues. V gave up 2 bases and J gave up 2 bases; unmatched junction bases: 5. Germline V gives CDR1 SGHTA, CDR2 FQGNSA. The CDR3: CASSLFPGGPYEQYF. In DNA form, the CDR3 reads TGTGCCAGCAGCTTATTTCCGGGGGGGCCCTACGAGCAGTACTTC.

This sequence joins TRBV10-2 and TRBJ2-2; D perhaps matches TRBD2 (5 bases). Deletions cut 0 bases from V and 5 bases from J, with 10 bases between. This CDR3 region has 15 residues. Germline V CDR1 and CDR2: WSHSY, SAAADI. The CDR3 DNA is TGCGCCAGCAGTGAGTCCCTAGCAGGAACCGGGGAGCTGTTTTTT. As protein: CASSESLAGTGELFF.

This clone was detected only a few times. This chain connects TRBV19 to TRBJ1-2, with 8 bases aligning to TRBD1. V lost 5 bases to trimming and J lost 4 bases; unmatched junction nucleotides: 18. Germline values: CDR1 LNHDA, CDR2 SQIVND (reference sequence). This CDR3 is built from 18 residues. This CDR3 reads CASSFPPHRGASGYGYTF. CDR3 sequence (DNA): TGTGCCAGTAGTTTCCCACCCCACAGGGGGGCCTCGGGCTATGGCTACACCTTC.

The V call is TRBV14, the J call TRBJ2-7; D not certain. The germline V and J ends were trimmed by 1 base and 0 bases, with 16 bases remaining between them. The CDR3 extends over 17 amino acids. Germline assignment: CDR1 SGHDN and CDR2 FVKESK. The CDR3 loop reads CASSQAALGQSSYEQYF. As DNA, the CDR3 is TGTGCCAGCAGCCAAGCCGCTCTGGGCCAGAGCTCCTACGAGCAGTACTTC. The complete variable domain, with remaining parts taken from reference TRBV14 and TRBJ2-7, reads EAGVTQFPSHSVIEKGQTVTLRCDPISGHDNLYWYRRVMGKEIKFLLHFVKESKQDESGMPNNRFLAERTGGTYSTLKVQPAELEDSGVYFCASSQAALGQSSYEQYFGPGTRLTVT.

The chain has TRBV7-2 and TRBJ1-6; D possibly corresponds to TRBD1 (6 bases). The CDR3 is made up of 16 amino acids. Trimming shortened V by 4 bases and J by 9 bases, and 19 bases separated the two germline ends. CDR1 is SGHTA and CDR2 is FQGNSA in the germline V gene. As DNA, the CDR3 is TGTGCCAGCAGCTCACCACCGGGACACGTTTCTTCACCCCTCCACTTT. Translating gives CASSSPPGHVSSPLHF.

There are a few counts of this clone. This sequence joins TRBV7-2 and TRBJ2-7; D is perhaps TRBD2 (6 bases). The CDR3 is made up of 13 amino acids. V was trimmed by 0 bases and J by 6 bases, leaving 9 bases between them. Germline CDR1 and CDR2: SGHTA and FQGNSA. This CDR3 is CASSLAGGGEQYF. The CDR3 DNA follows: TGTGCCAGCAGCTTAGCGGGGGGAGGCGAGCAGTACTTC.

The chain has TRBV5-4 and TRBJ2-5, with D perhaps matching TRBD2 (7 bases). The ends were cut back, 4 bases at V and 7 bases at J, with 23 bases in the middle. The germline CDR1 and CDR2 sequences are SGHNT and YYREEE (reference sequence). The CDR3 totals 16 residues. In DNA, the CDR3 is TGTGCCAGCAGCCCGGGGGGCCATATGATCGGGGGGACCCAGTACTTC. Translated, it gives CASSPGGHMIGGTQYF.

The chain uses TRBV5-1 and TRBJ1-1; D is possibly TRBD1 (6 bases). This CDR3 spans 15 amino acids. In germline, CDR1 is SGHRS, CDR2 YFSETQ. Trimming pared 2 bases from V and 0 bases from J, leaving 11 bases between. In nucleotides, the CDR3 is TGCGCCAGCAGCTTCCTCGGGGGGCTGAACACTGAAGCTTTCTTT. Amino acid sequence: CASSFLGGLNTEAFF. The complete variable domain, with remaining parts taken from reference TRBV5-1 and TRBJ1-1, reads KAGVTQTPRYLIKTRGQQVTLSCSPISGHRSVSWYQQTPGQGLQFLFEYFSETQRNKGNFPGRFSGRQFSNSRSEMNVSTLELGDSALYLCASSFLGGLNTEAFFGQGTRLTVV.

A few counts support this clone. This chain links TRBV19 with TRBJ2-3, with 8 bases matching TRBD1. Germline CDR1 LNHDA, CDR2 SQIVND (reference sequence). The CDR3 has 14 amino acids. V lost 6 bases, J lost 1 base, and 3 bases stayed unmatched. In DNA, the CDR3 is TGTGCCAGTAGGACGGGACAGGGCACAGATACGCAGTATTTT. This translates into CASRTGQGTDTQYF.

To note about this clone: One end of the junction varies from germline; a read error may be responsible. Additional DNA sequences in this sample encode the identical CDR3. The chain employs TRBV28 and TRBJ1-1; D gene uncertain. From germline, CDR1 is MDHEN and CDR2 SYDVKM. CDR3 length: 11 amino acids. The CDR3 is CASSFITEAFF. The DNA for the CDR3 is TGTGCCAGCAGTTTCATCACTGAAGCCTTCTTT.

This chain connects TRBV5-1 to TRBJ2-3; maybe TRBD2 (5 bases). Germline V CDR1 and CDR2: SGHRS, YFSETQ. The V gene lost 1 base and the J gene lost 2 bases, with 8 bases spanning the gap. CDR3 size: 14 residues. The CDR3 nucleotides read TGCGCCAGCAGCTTGTTTAGCGACACAGATACGCAGTATTTT. It is translated as CASSLFSDTDTQYF.

The V and J genes are TRBV2 and TRBJ1-3; D gene unclear. The germline V gene has CDR1 SNHLY and CDR2 FYNNEI. The length of the CDR3 is 13 residues. Trimming removed 7 bases from V and 2 bases from J, with 9 bases in between. CDR3 region: CASNGLPGNTIYF. Here the CDR3 DNA reads TGTGCCAGCAATGGACTCCCTGGAAACACCATATATTTT.

V is TRBV6-5 and J is TRBJ2-3, with 8 bases aligning to TRBD1. CDR3 size: 15 residues. Trimming at V came to 6 bases and at J to 5 bases, leaving 10 bases not matched to a gene. Germline V lookup: CDR1 MNHEY, CDR2 SVGAGI. CDR3 loop: CASRVPQGAGDTQYF. The CDR3 coding sequence is TGTGCCAGCAGAGTCCCGCAGGGGGCAGGAGATACGCAGTATTTT.

The chain combines TRBV9 with TRBJ2-6; a weak D match, TRBD2 (5 bases). Germline-derived CDR1 and CDR2 are SGDLS and YYNGEE. Trimming pared 0 bases from V and 4 bases from J, leaving 11 bases between. This CDR3 is built from 16 residues. The CDR3 sequence: CASSVAQTGGANVLTF. CDR3 DNA: TGTGCCAGCAGCGTAGCCCAAACGGGAGGGGCCAACGTCCTGACTTTC.